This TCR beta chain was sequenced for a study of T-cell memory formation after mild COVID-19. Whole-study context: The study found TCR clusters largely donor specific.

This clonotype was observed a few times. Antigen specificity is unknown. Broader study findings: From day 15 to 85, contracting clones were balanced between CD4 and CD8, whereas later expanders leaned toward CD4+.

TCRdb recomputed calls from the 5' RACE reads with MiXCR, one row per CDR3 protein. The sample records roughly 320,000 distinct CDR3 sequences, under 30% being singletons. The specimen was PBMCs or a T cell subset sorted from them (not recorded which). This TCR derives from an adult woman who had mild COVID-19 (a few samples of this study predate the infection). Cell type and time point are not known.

In DNA, the CDR3 is TGTGCCAGCAGCCAAGATTTGCAGGGAATGCGTGAAAAACTGTTTTTT. Its translation is CASSQDLQGMREKLFF. The chain has TRBV4-2 and TRBJ1-4; D might be TRBD1 (5 bases). Germline V lookup: CDR1 LGHNA, CDR2 YNFKEQ. The V end was cut by 0 bases, the J end by 7 bases, with 15 bases between. The CDR3 covers 16 residues.